The TCR beta chain described here comes from a study of blood T cell repertoires in COVID-19. Background on the study: COVID-19 samples from acute and convalescent phases originated in the United States, Italy and Spain. Sample material is recorded as cDNA or gDNA derived from T cells, B-cell-depleted T cells, or PBMCs.

In germline, CDR1 is DFQATT, CDR2 SNEGSKA (reference sequence). Trimming took 3 bases from V and 3 from J, leaving 14 bases between them. The CDR3 consists of 15 residues. Under the authors' procedure: The assay estimated nucleated cells by amplifying reference gene primers. Sequencing used immunoSEQ multiplex PCR; TCRdb keeps in-frame clones, though not all of them. That table supplies the V and J calls and clone size; D and trimming were determined from the DNA. The top ten clones hold roughly 4.9% of a sample with some 100,000 clones, about 91% of them seen once. V and J are TRBV20-1 and TRBJ1-4; weak D call: TRBD1 (5 bases). Sequenced input: peripheral blood. This sequence originates from a woman aged 80 or older with active COVID-19. The CDR3 nucleotides read TGCAGTGCTAGTGGGCAGGGCGAAGCTAATGAAAAACTGTTTTTT. This codes for CSASGQGEANEKLFF.